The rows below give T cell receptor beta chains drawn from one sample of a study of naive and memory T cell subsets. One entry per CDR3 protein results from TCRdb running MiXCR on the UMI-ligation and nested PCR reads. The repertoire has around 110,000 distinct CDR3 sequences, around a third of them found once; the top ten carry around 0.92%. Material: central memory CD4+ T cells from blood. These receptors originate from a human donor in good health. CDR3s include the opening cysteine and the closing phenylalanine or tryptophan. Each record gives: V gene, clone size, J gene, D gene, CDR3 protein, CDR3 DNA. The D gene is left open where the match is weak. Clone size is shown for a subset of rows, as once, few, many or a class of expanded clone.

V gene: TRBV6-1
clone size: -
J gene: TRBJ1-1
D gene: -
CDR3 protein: CASSLAGHIFKLNTEAFF
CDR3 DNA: TGTGCCAGCAGTCTCGCGGGACATATTTTTAAACTGAACACTGAAGCTTTCTTT

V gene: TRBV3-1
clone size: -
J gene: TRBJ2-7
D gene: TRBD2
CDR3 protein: CASSRTSASYEQYF
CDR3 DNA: TGTGCCAGCAGCCGGACTAGCGCCAGCTACGAGCAGTACTTC

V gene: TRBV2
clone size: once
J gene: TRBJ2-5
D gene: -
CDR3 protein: CASSEAGETTQYF
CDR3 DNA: TGTGCCAGCAGTGAAGCGGGGGAGACGACCCAGTACTTC

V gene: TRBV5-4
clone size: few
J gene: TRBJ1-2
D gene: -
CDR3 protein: CASSLGQLGSYGYTF
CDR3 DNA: TGTGCCAGCAGCTTGGGACAGTTGGGATCGTATGGCTACACCTTC

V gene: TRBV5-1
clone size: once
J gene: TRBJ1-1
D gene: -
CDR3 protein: CASSVGGPNTEAFF
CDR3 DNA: TGCGCCAGCAGCGTCGGCGGCCCAAACACTGAAGCTTTCTTT

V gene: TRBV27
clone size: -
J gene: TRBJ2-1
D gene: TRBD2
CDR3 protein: CASRLSGRGVNEQFF
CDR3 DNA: TGTGCCAGCAGACTTAGCGGGAGGGGGGTCAATGAGCAGTTCTTC

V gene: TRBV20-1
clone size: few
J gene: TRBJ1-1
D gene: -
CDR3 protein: CSARAPQGEAFF
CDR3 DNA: TGCAGTGCTAGAGCCCCCCAGGGTGAAGCTTTCTTT

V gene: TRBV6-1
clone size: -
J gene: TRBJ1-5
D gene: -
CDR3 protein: CASSDKFRGHVNQPQHF
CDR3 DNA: TGTGCCAGCAGTGATAAGTTTCGCGGCCACGTCAATCAGCCCCAGCATTTT

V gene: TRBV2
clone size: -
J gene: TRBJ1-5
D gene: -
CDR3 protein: CASSVEQAGNQPQHF
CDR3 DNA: TGTGCCAGCAGTGTGGAGCAGGCCGGCAATCAGCCCCAGCATTTT

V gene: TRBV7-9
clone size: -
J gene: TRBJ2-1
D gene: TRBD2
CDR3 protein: CASSRLAGGPNEQFF
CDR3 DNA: TGTGCCAGCAGCCGCCTAGCGGGAGGGCCCAATGAGCAGTTCTTC

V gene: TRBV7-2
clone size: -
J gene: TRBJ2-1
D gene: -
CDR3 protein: CASSFSRSGNEQFF
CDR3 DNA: TGTGCCAGCAGCTTTAGCCGATCTGGAAATGAGCAGTTCTTC

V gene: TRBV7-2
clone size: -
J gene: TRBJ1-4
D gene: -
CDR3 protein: CASSPVVLNEKLFF
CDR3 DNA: TGTGCCAGCAGCCCCGTTGTACTGAATGAAAAACTGTTTTTT

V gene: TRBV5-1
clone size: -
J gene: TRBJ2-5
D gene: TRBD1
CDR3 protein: CASSRNRGDSPEAQYF
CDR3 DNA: TGCGCCAGCAGTCGGAACAGGGGGGATTCCCCCGAGGCCCAGTACTTC

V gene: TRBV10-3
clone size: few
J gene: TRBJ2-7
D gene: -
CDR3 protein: CAISGGGASSYEQYF
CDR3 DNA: TGTGCCATCAGTGGCGGCGGAGCCAGCTCCTACGAGCAGTACTTC

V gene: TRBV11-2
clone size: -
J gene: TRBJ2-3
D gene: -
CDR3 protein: CASRLHLTDTQYF
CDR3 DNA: TGTGCCAGCAGATTACACCTCACAGATACGCAGTATTTT

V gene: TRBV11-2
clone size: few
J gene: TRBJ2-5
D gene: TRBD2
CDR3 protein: CASSLVLAGSQETQYF
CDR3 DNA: TGTGCCAGCAGCTTAGTGCTAGCGGGTAGCCAAGAGACCCAGTACTTC

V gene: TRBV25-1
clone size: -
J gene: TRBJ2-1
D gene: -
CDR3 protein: CASSEYRAGQGHNEQFF
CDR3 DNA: TGTGCCAGCAGTGAATATAGGGCGGGGCAGGGGCACAATGAGCAGTTCTTC

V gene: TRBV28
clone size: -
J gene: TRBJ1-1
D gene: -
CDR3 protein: CASSSDLRTEAFF
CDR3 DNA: TGTGCCAGCAGTTCCGACCTGAGGACTGAAGCTTTCTTT

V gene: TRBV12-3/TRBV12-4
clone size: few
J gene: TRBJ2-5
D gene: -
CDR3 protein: CASSLGAEQQYF
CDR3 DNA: TGTGCCAGCAGTCTGGGGGCCGAACAACAGTACTTC

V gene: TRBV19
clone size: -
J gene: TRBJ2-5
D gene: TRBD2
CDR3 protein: CASKTLAGDQETQYF
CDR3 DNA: TGTGCCAGTAAGACCCTAGCGGGCGACCAAGAGACCCAGTACTTC

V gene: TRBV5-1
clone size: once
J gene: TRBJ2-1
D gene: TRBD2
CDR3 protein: CASSRTTSGVYEQFF
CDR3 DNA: TGCGCCAGCAGCCGAACGACTAGCGGGGTCTATGAGCAGTTCTTC

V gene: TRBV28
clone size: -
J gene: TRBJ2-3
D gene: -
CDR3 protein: CASSQIRLTGADTQYF
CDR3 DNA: TGTGCCAGCAGCCAAATTAGGCTGACAGGAGCAGATACGCAGTATTTT

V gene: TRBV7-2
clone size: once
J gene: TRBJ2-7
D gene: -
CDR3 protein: CASSFSGAYGQYF
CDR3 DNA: TGTGCCAGCAGCTTTTCGGGCGCCTACGGGCAGTACTTC

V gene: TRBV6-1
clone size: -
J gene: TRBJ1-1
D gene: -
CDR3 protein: CASSGFPPVNTEAFF
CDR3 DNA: TGTGCCAGCAGTGGATTTCCGCCCGTGAACACTGAAGCTTTCTTT

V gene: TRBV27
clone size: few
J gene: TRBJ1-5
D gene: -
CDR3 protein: CASGAQYSNQPQHF
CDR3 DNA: TGTGCCAGCGGGGCACAATATAGCAATCAGCCCCAGCATTTT

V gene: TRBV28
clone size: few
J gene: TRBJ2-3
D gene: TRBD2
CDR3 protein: CASSETSGRHADTQYF
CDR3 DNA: TGTGCCAGCAGTGAGACTAGCGGGAGGCACGCAGATACGCAGTATTTT

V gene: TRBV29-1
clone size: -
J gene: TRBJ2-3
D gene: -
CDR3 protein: CSVEDYTDTQYF
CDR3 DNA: TGCAGCGTTGAAGACTACACAGATACGCAGTATTTT

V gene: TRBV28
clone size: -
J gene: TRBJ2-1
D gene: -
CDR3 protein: CATRGGEYNAYEQFF
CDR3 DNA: TGTGCCACCCGAGGTGGAGAGTATAATGCATATGAGCAGTTCTTC

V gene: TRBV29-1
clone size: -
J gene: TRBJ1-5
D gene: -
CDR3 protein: CSVVVGGENQPQHF
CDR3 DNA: TGCAGCGTCGTTGTGGGGGGGGAGAATCAGCCCCAGCATTTT

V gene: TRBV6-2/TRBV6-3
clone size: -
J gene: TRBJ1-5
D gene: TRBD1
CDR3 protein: CASSYLGQGASFHQPQHF
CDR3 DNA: TGTGCCAGCAGTTACTTGGGACAGGGGGCCAGCTTCCATCAGCCCCAGCATTTT

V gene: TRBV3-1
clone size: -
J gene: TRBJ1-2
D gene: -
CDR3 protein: CASSPPSAGSMRGYTF
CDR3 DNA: TGTGCCAGCAGCCCTCCCTCCGCTGGCAGTATGAGGGGCTACACCTTC

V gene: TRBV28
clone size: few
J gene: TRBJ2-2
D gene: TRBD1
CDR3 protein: CASSIRTGPGGELFF
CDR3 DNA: TGTGCCAGCAGTATCAGGACAGGCCCGGGTGGGGAGCTGTTTTTT

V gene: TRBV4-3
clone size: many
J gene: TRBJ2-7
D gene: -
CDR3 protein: CASSQEPGIGEQYF
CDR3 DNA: TGCGCCAGCAGCCAAGAGCCGGGAATTGGCGAGCAGTACTTC

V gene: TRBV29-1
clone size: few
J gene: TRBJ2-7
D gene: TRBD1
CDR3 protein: CSAGTGRGYEQYF
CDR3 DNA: TGCAGCGCAGGGACAGGGAGGGGTTACGAGCAGTACTTC

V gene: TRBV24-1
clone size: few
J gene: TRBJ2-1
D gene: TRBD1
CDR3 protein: CATSDRTGSSYNEQFF
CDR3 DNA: TGTGCCACCAGTGACAGGACAGGGAGCTCCTACAATGAGCAGTTCTTC

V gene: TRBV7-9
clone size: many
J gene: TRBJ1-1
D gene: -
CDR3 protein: CASSLDSGRKAFF
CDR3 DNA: TGTGCCAGCAGCTTAGACTCAGGCCGGAAAGCTTTCTTT

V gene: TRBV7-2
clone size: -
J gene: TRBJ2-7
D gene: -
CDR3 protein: CASSAAGTSPYEQYF
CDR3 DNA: TGTGCCAGCAGCGCTGCCGGGACTTCCCCCTACGAGCAGTACTTC

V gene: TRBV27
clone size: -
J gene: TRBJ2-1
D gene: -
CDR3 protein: CASIDRYNEQFF
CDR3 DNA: TGTGCCAGCATCGATCGGTACAATGAGCAGTTCTTC

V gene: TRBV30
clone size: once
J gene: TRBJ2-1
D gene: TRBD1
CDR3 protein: CAWSLQGGEQFF
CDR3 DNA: TGTGCCTGGAGTCTACAGGGGGGTGAGCAGTTCTTC

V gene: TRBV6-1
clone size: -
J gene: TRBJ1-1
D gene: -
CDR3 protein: CASSRTDMNTEAFF
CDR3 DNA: TGTGCCAGCAGCCGCACAGACATGAACACTGAAGCTTTCTTT

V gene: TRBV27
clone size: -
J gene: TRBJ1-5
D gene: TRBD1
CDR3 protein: CASSSTGSNQPQHF
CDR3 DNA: TGTGCCAGCAGTTCGACAGGGTCCAATCAGCCCCAGCATTTT

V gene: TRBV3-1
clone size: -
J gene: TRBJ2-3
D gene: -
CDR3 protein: CASSQGWVDTQYF
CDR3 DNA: TGTGCCAGCAGCCAAGGGTGGGTAGATACGCAGTATTTT

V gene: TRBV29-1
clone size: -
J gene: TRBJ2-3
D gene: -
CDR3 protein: CSVTVRSASDTQYF
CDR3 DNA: TGCAGCGTTACGGTCCGTTCAGCCTCAGATACGCAGTATTTT

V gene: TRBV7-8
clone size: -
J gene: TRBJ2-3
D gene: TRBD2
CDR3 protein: CASSLGGGNTDTQYF
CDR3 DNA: TGTGCCAGCAGCTTGGGGGGGGGGAATACAGATACGCAGTATTTT

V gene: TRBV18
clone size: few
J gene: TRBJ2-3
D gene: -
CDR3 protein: CATRMRTETQYF
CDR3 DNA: TGTGCCACCCGGATGCGAACAGAGACGCAGTATTTT

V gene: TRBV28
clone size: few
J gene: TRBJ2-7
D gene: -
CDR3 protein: CASSSPPEQYF
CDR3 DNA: TGTGCCAGCAGTTCCCCCCCCGAGCAGTACTTC

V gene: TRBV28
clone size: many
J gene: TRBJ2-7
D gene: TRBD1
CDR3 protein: CASSLGGRLGEQYF
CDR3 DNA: TGTGCCAGCAGTCTAGGGGGCCGACTGGGCGAGCAGTACTTC

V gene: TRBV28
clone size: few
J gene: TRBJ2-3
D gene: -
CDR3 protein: CASSSVTLRTGTDTQYF
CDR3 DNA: TGTGCCAGCAGTTCTGTGACACTTCGGACGGGCACAGATACGCAGTATTTT

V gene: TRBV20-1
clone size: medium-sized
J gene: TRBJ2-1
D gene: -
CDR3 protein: CSASGQGYNEQFF
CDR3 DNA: TGCAGTGCTAGCGGGCAGGGGTACAATGAGCAGTTCTTC

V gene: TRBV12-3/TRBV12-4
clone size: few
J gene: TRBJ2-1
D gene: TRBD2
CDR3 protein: CASSFIGPSGKGEQFF
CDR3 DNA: TGTGCCAGCAGTTTCATCGGCCCTAGCGGGAAGGGTGAGCAGTTCTTC

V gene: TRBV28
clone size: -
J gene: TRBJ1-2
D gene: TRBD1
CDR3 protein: CATQGTGTGTYYGYTF
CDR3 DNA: TGTGCCACCCAGGGCACCGGGACAGGGACTTATTATGGCTACACCTTC

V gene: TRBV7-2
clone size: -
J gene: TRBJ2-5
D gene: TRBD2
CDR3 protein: CASSLDGRGGETQYF
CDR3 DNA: TGTGCCAGCAGCTTAGACGGTCGGGGGGGAGAGACCCAGTACTTC

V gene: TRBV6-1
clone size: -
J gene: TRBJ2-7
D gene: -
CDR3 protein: CASSESASYEQYF
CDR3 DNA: TGTGCCAGCAGTGAATCGGCAAGCTACGAGCAGTACTTC

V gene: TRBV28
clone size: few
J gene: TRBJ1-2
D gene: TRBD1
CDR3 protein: CASSTGTANYGYTF
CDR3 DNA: TGTGCCAGCAGCACCGGGACAGCTAACTATGGCTACACCTTC